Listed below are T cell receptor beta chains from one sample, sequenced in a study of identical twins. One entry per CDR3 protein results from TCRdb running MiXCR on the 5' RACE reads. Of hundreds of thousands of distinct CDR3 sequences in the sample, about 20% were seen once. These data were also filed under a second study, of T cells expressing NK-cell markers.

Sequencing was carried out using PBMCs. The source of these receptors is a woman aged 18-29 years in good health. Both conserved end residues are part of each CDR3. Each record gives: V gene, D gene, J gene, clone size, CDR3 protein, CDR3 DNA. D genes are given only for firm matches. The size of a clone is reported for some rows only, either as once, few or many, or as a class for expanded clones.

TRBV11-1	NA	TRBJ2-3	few	CASSNRQTDTQYF	TGTGCCAGCAGCAATCGACAAACGGATACGCAGTATTTT
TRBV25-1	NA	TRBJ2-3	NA	CASRAADTQYF	TGTGCCAGCAGGGCCGCAGATACGCAGTATTTT
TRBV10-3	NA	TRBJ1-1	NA	CAISDVAENTEAFF	TGTGCCATCAGTGACGTTGCCGAGAACACTGAAGCTTTCTTT
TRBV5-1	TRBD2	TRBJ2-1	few	CASSPQPGLAETEQFF	TGCGCCAGCAGCCCCCAACCGGGACTAGCGGAGACTGAGCAGTTCTTC
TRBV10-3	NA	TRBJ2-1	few	CAISAVRDDEQFF	TGTGCCATCAGTGCGGTAAGGGACGATGAGCAGTTCTTC
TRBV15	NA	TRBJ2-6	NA	CATSRPINSGANVLTF	TGTGCCACCAGCAGACCTATAAACTCTGGGGCCAACGTCCTGACTTTC
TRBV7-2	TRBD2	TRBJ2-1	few	CASSSRTRSDEQFF	TGTGCCAGCAGCTCGAGGACTAGATCCGATGAGCAGTTCTTC
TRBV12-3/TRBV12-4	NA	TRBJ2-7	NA	CASSGMSGEQYF	TGTGCCAGCAGTGGGATGTCGGGCGAGCAGTACTTC
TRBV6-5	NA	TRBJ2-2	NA	CASSYRAKNTGELFF	TGTGCCAGCAGTTACAGGGCGAAAAACACCGGGGAGCTGTTTTTT
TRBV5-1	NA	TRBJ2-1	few	CASSLSRFAEQFF	TGCGCCAGCAGCCTGTCCCGCTTCGCTGAGCAGTTCTTC
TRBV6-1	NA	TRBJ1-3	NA	CASDAGPGNTIYF	TGTGCCAGCGACGCAGGACCCGGAAACACCATATATTTT
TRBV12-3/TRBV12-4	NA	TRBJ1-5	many	CASSDSNQPQHF	TGTGCCAGCAGTGATAGCAATCAGCCCCAGCATTTT
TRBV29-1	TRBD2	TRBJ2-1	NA	CSVDGTSDEQFF	TGCAGCGTCGACGGGACTAGTGATGAGCAGTTCTTC
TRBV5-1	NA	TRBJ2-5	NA	CASSSRGPETQYF	TGCGCCAGCAGCTCCCGGGGCCCAGAGACCCAGTACTTC
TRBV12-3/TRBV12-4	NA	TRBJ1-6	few	CASSLSNPLHF	TGTGCCAGCAGTTTAAGCAACCCCCTCCACTTT
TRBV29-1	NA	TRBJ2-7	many	CSVGDRTYEQYF	TGCAGCGTTGGCGACCGGACCTACGAGCAGTACTTC
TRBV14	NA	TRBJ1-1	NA	CASSQPAHFRTTEAFF	TGTGCCAGCAGCCAGCCTGCACACTTTAGGACCACTGAAGCTTTCTTT
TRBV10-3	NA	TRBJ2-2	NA	CAISEWSNTGELFF	TGTGCCATCAGTGAGTGGAGCAACACCGGGGAGCTGTTTTTT
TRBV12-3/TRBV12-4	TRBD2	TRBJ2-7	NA	CASRSLAGLFYEQYF	TGTGCCAGCAGGTCTCTAGCGGGGCTCTTTTACGAGCAGTACTTC
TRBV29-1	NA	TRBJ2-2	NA	CSANDGELFF	TGCAGCGCCAATGACGGGGAGCTGTTTTTT
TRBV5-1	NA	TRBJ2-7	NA	CASSFSAAEQYF	TGCGCCAGCAGCTTTAGTGCGGCCGAGCAGTACTTC
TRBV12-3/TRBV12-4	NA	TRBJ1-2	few	CASSPSRTPNYGYTF	TGTGCCAGCAGCCCTAGTCGGACACCGAACTATGGCTACACCTTC
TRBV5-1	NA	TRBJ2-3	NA	CASSLVPSSTDTQYF	TGCGCCAGCAGCTTGGTTCCTAGTAGCACAGATACGCAGTATTTT
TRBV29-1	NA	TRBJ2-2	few	CSVLWSGELFF	TGCAGCGTCCTTTGGTCCGGGGAGCTGTTTTTT
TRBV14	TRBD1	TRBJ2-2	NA	CASSQMDRANTGELFF	TGTGCCAGCAGCCAAATGGACAGGGCGAACACCGGGGAGCTGTTTTTT
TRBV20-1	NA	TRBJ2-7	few	CSAREGREGEQYF	TGCAGTGCTAGAGAGGGCAGGGAAGGAGAGCAGTACTTC
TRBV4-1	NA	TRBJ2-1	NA	CASSPGEISYNEQFF	TGCGCCAGCAGCCCGGGGGAGATTTCCTACAATGAGCAGTTCTTC
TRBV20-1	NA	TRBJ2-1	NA	CSARVGGGLTTYNEQFF	TGCAGTGCTAGAGTAGGAGGGGGGCTGACCACCTACAATGAGCAGTTCTTC
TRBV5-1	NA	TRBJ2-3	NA	CASSLGVLGSSTDTQYF	TGCGCCAGCAGCTTGGGGGTTCTAGGATCGAGCACAGATACGCAGTATTTT
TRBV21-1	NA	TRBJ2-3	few	CASSKGEQATDTQYF	TGTGCCAGCAGCAAAGGCGAACAGGCCACAGATACGCAGTATTTT
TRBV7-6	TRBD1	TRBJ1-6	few	CASSSGQPNSPLHF	TGTGCCAGCAGCTCGGGACAGCCTAATTCACCCCTCCACTTT
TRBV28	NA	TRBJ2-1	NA	CASSSTGDEQFF	TGTGCCAGCAGCTCCACGGGGGATGAGCAGTTCTTC
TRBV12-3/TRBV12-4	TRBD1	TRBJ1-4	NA	CASTYYPGTGEEKLFF	TGTGCCAGCACGTACTATCCCGGGACAGGGGAGGAAAAACTGTTTTTT
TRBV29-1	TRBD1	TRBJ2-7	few	CSVQGRAYEQYF	TGCAGCGTACAGGGGCGAGCTTACGAGCAGTACTTC
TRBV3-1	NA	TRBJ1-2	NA	CASSQADGYTF	TGTGCCAGCAGCCAAGCAGACGGCTACACCTTC
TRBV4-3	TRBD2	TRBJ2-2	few	CASSPSGRWTGELFF	TGCGCCAGCAGCCCTAGCGGGAGGTGGACCGGGGAGCTGTTTTTT
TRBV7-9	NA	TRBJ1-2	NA	CASSLVLTFRGYTF	TGTGCCAGCAGCTTAGTGTTAACATTCCGCGGCTACACCTTC
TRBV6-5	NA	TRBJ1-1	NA	CASSYSGRNTEAFF	TGTGCCAGCAGTTACTCGGGCAGAAACACTGAAGCTTTCTTT
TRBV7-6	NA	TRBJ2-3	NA	CASSEVSGGFTDTQYF	TGTGCCAGCAGCGAGGTTTCTGGGGGGTTCACAGATACGCAGTATTTT
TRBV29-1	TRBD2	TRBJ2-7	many	CSATSGGPYEQYF	TGCAGTGCCACTAGCGGGGGGCCCTACGAGCAGTACTTC
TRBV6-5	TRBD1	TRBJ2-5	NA	CASSSVPGQGRSQYF	TGTGCCAGCAGTTCAGTCCCGGGACAGGGTCGGTCCCAGTACTTC
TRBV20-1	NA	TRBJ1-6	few	CSAREWGPGDSPLHF	TGCAGTGCTAGAGAATGGGGGCCCGGGGATTCACCCCTCCACTTT
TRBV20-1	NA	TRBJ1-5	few	CSASSMGESNQPQHF	TGCAGTGCTAGTAGTATGGGGGAGAGCAATCAGCCCCAGCATTTT
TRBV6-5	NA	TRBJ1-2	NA	CASSPQGSGYTF	TGTGCCAGCAGCCCACAGGGATCGGGCTACACCTTC
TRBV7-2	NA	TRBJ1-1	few	CASSYILYTEAFF	TGTGCCAGCAGCTACATCCTGTACACTGAAGCTTTCTTT
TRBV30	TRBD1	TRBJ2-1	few	CALDPQGAMSNEQFF	TGTGCCCTGGACCCACAGGGGGCAATGAGCAATGAGCAGTTCTTC
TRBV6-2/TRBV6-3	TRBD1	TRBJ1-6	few	CASSLQGSRSPLHF	TGTGCCAGCAGCCTACAGGGGTCCCGTTCACCCCTCCACTTT
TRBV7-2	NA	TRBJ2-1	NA	CASSFRPISHNEQFF	TGTGCCAGCAGCTTTCGCCCAATATCACACAATGAGCAGTTCTTC
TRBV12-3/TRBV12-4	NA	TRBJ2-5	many	CASSFGGRETQYF	TGTGCCAGCAGTTTCGGGGGGCGAGAGACCCAGTACTTC
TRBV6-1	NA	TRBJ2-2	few	CASRSDSNTGELFF	TGTGCCAGCAGATCCGACAGTAACACCGGGGAGCTGTTTTTT
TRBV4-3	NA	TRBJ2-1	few	CASSPQRDFMDEQFF	TGCGCCAGCAGCCCTCAAAGGGACTTCATGGATGAGCAGTTCTTC
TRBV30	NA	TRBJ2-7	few	CAWSAGTSSYEQYF	TGTGCCTGGAGCGCCGGGACATCCTCCTACGAGCAGTACTTC
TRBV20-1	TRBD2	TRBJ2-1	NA	CSASLGGDYNEQFF	TGCAGTGCTAGTTTGGGGGGGGATTACAATGAGCAGTTCTTC